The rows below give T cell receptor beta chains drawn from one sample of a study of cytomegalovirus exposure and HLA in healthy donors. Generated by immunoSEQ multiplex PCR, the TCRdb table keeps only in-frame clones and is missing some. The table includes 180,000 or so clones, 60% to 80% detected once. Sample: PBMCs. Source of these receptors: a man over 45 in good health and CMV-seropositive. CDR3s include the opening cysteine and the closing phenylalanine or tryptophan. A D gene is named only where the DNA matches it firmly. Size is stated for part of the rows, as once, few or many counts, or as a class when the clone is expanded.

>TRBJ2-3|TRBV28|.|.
CAWSRGGPQDTQYF
TGTGCCTGGTCGAGGGGGGGGCCGCAAGATACGCAGTATTTT
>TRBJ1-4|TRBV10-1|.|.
CARTAEQNEKLFF
TGCGCCAGAACAGCTGAACAAAATGAAAAACTGTTTTTT
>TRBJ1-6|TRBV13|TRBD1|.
CASSRGQGVSSPLHF
TGTGCCAGCAGCCGAGGACAGGGGGTGTCCTCACCCCTCCACTTT
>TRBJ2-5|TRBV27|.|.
CASSFAGAYQETQYF
TGTGCCAGCAGTTTTGCGGGGGCATATCAAGAGACCCAGTACTTC
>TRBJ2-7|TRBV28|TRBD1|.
CASNSLRDRYYEQYF
TGTGCCAGCAATTCTCTCCGGGACAGATACTACGAGCAGTACTTC
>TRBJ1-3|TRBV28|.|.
CASSLSLRAGNTIYF
TGTGCCAGCAGTTTATCTTTGAGGGCTGGAAACACCATATATTTT
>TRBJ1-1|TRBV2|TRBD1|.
CASSATGDMNTEAFF
TGTGCCAGCAGCGCGACAGGGGATATGAACACTGAAGCTTTCTTT
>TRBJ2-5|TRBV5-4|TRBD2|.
CASSSGTSGGETQYF
TGTGCCAGCAGCTCCGGGACTAGCGGGGGAGAGACCCAGTACTTC
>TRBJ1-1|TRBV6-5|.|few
CASTRTGGGPEAFF
TGTGCCAGCACCCGAACGGGGGGTGGCCCCGAAGCTTTCTTT
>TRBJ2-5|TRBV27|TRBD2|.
CASSLSVLSGGAKHSWETQYF
TGTGCCAGCAGTTTATCCGTTCTCAGCGGGGGGGCGAAACATTCATGGGAGACCCAGTACTTC
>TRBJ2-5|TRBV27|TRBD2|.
CASKGLANQETQYF
TGTGCCAGTAAGGGACTAGCAAACCAAGAGACCCAGTACTTC
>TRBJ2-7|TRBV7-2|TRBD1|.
CASSSTGGSYEQYF
TGTGCCAGCAGCTCGACAGGGGGCTCCTACGAGCAGTACTTC
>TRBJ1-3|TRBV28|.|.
CASSLQISSGNTIYF
TGTGCCAGCAGTTTACAGATAAGCTCTGGAAACACCATATATTTT
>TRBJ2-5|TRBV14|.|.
CASSQGDRETQYF
TGTGCCAGCAGCCAGGGCGACCGAGAGACCCAGTACTTC
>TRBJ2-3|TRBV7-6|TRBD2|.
CASSPTPFLPGLAGGPVDTQYF
TGTGCCAGCAGCCCCACCCCCTTTCTCCCGGGACTAGCGGGGGGGCCCGTAGATACGCAGTATTTT
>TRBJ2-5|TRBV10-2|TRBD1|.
CASSVSGGETQYF
TGCGCCAGCAGTGTATCAGGGGGAGAGACCCAGTACTTC
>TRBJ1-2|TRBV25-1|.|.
CASSSGYGYTF
TGTGCCAGCAGTTCCGGGTATGGCTACACCTTC
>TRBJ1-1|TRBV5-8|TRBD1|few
CASTGTGGGVYTEAFF
TGTGCCAGCACCGGGACAGGGGGCGGGGTGTACACTGAAGCTTTCTTT
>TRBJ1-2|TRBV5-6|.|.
CASSLVGATYGYTF
TGTGCCAGCAGCCTCGTGGGAGCCACCTATGGCTACACCTTC
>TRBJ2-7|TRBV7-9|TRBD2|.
CASSPWGSGTSGEQYF
TGTGCCAGCAGCCCCTGGGGTAGCGGGACATCGGGGGAGCAGTACTTC
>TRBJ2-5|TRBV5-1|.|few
CASSLAGGQLETQYF
TGCGCCAGCAGCTTGGCCGGGGGACAGCTCGAGACCCAGTACTTC
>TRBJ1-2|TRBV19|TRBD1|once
CASSQTGGVYGYTF
TGTGCCAGTAGTCAGACAGGGGGCGTCTATGGCTACACCTTC
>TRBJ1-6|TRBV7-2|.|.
CASTEWGINSPLHF
TGTGCCAGCACCGAGTGGGGCATTAATTCACCCCTCCACTTT
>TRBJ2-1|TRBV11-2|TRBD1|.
CASSLSGTGGDEQFF
TGTGCCAGCAGCTTATCAGGGACAGGGGGCGATGAGCAGTTCTTC
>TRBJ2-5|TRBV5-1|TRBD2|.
CASSFTSGGRETQYF
TGCGCCAGCAGCTTCACTAGCGGGGGGCGGGAGACCCAGTACTTC
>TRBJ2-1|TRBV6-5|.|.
CASGASGNEQFF
TGTGCCAGCGGGGCCAGCGGGAATGAGCAGTTCTTC
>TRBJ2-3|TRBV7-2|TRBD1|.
CASSLASGGTDTQYF
TGTGCCAGCAGCTTGGCTTCAGGGGGTACAGATACGCAGTATTTT
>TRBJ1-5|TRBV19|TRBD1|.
CASSNPGQGYPINQPQHF
TGTGCCAGTAGTAACCCGGGACAGGGGTATCCGATCAATCAGCCCCAGCATTTT
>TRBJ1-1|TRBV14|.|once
CASSQEGAKSLKNTEAFF
TGTGCCAGCAGCCAAGAAGGGGCCAAGAGCCTCAAGAACACTGAAGCTTTCTTT
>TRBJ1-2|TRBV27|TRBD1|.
CASSWTGGLYGYTF
TGTGCCAGCAGTTGGACAGGGGGCCTCTATGGCTACACCTTC
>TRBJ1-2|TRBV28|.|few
CASSSLYGYTF
TGTGCCAGCAGTTCCCTGTATGGCTACACCTTC
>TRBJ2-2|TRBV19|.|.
CASQEKVVGGELFF
TGTGCCAGCCAGGAAAAGGTAGTGGGCGGGGAGCTGTTTTTT
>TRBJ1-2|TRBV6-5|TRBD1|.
CASSYSTGRNYGYTF
TGTGCCAGCAGTTACTCGACAGGGCGGAACTATGGCTACACCTTC
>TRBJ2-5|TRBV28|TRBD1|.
CASGQVQETQYF
TGTGCCAGCGGACAGGTACAAGAGACCCAGTACTTC
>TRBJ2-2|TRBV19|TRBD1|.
CASSNRDRGFIGELFF
TGTGCCAGTAGTAACCGGGACAGGGGGTTTATCGGGGAGCTGTTTTTT
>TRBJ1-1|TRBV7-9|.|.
CASSFDQGMNTEAFF
TGTGCCAGCAGCTTCGATCAGGGGATGAACACTGAAGCTTTCTTT
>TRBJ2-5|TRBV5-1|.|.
CASLGTVGETQYF
TGCGCCAGCCTGGGCACGGTTGGGGAGACCCAGTACTTC
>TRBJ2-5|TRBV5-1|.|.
CASSFGETQYF
TGCGCCAGCAGCTTCGGAGAGACCCAGTACTTC